A selection of T cell receptor beta chains follows, all from one sample in a study of yellow fever vaccine responses in identical twins. TCRdb independently ran MiXCR on the RT-PCR reads; one entry per CDR3 protein. The sample shows approximately 32,000 distinct CDR3 sequences, more than 50% of them seen only once. The material was T cells from blood (PBMCs), unsorted or a sorted subset (not recorded which), obtained before or after yellow fever vaccination (not recorded which). The receptor set was obtained from a woman under 30 who received the yellow fever vaccine. CDR3s include the opening cysteine and the closing phenylalanine or tryptophan. The D gene is left open where the match is weak. Expanded clones are given a class, and other clones once, few, many or no size at all.

clone_size	v_call	cdr3_length	j_call	d_call	cdr3_aa	cdr3_nt
-	TRBV5-1	16	TRBJ2-3	TRBD2	CASSLDLAGGKDTQYF	TGCGCCAGCAGCTTGGATCTAGCGGGGGGTAAAGATACGCAGTATTTT
-	TRBV18	14	TRBJ2-7	-	CASSLYRDSYEQYF	TGTGCCAGCTCACTCTACAGGGACTCCTACGAGCAGTACTTC
-	TRBV29-1	14	TRBJ2-7	-	CSAGRDLPSYEQYF	TGCAGCGCAGGACGGGACCTCCCCTCCTACGAGCAGTACTTC
-	TRBV29-1	11	TRBJ2-1	-	CSAEGVDEQFF	TGCAGCGCTGAGGGTGTGGATGAGCAGTTCTTC
-	TRBV11-1	18	TRBJ2-1	-	CASSLLWVPNEAYNEQFF	TGTGCCAGCAGCTTATTATGGGTTCCAAATGAAGCTTACAATGAGCAGTTCTTC
few	TRBV5-4	15	TRBJ1-2	-	CASSPTTRPPYGYTF	TGTGCCAGCAGCCCTACAACGAGGCCGCCGTATGGCTACACCTTC
-	TRBV3-1	15	TRBJ2-1	-	CASSQYPTSYNEQFF	TGTGCCAGCAGCCAATACCCCACCTCCTACAATGAGCAGTTCTTC
-	TRBV18	15	TRBJ2-3	TRBD1	CASSPQDRGTDTQYF	TGTGCCAGCTCACCCCAGGACAGGGGGACAGATACGCAGTATTTT
-	TRBV29-1	15	TRBJ2-1	TRBD1	CSARPWDRGGSEQFF	TGCAGCGCCAGACCCTGGGACAGGGGGGGAAGTGAGCAGTTCTTC
-	TRBV3-1	13	TRBJ2-3	-	CASSQGVTDTQYF	TGTGCCAGCAGCCAAGGCGTGACAGATACGCAGTATTTT
-	TRBV20-1	16	TRBJ2-5	-	CSARDRLRAVQETQYF	TGCAGTGCTAGAGATCGGCTGCGGGCAGTACAAGAGACCCAGTACTTC
-	TRBV13	16	TRBJ2-1	TRBD2	CASSPFSSGIYNEQFF	TGTGCCAGCAGCCCGTTTTCTAGCGGGATTTACAATGAGCAGTTCTTC
few	TRBV2	15	TRBJ1-2	-	CASSLAHFGDYGYTF	TGTGCCAGCTCGTTAGCTCATTTCGGGGACTATGGCTACACCTTC
-	TRBV7-6	12	TRBJ1-2	-	CASSLEGRRYTF	TGTGCCAGCAGCTTAGAGGGCAGACGCTACACCTTC
few	TRBV5-1	15	TRBJ2-3	-	CASSVRLPSTDTQYF	TGCGCCAGCAGCGTCCGTCTTCCTAGCACAGATACGCAGTATTTT
-	TRBV11-2	15	TRBJ2-5	TRBD1	CASSALGTGRETQYF	TGTGCCAGCAGCGCCCTTGGGACAGGGAGAGAGACCCAGTACTTC
-	TRBV2	13	TRBJ1-2	-	CASSEKSPYGYTF	TGTGCCAGCAGTGAGAAAAGTCCTTATGGCTACACCTTC
-	TRBV4-3	15	TRBJ2-1	TRBD1	CASSQGDSYYNEQFF	TGCGCCAGCAGCCAAGGGGACAGCTACTACAATGAGCAGTTCTTC
-	TRBV7-9	14	TRBJ2-1	-	CASSPPGVYNEQFF	TGTGCCAGCAGTCCCCCCGGGGTGTACAATGAGCAGTTCTTC
-	TRBV12-3/TRBV12-4	13	TRBJ1-2	-	CASSLPGRSGYTF	TGTGCCAGCAGTTTGCCAGGGAGGTCTGGCTACACCTTC
few	TRBV6-1	12	TRBJ1-2	-	CASSPRQGGYTF	TGTGCCAGCAGTCCCCGGCAGGGGGGCTACACCTTC
-	TRBV18	13	TRBJ1-1	-	CASSPTAEVVAFF	TGTGCCAGCTCACCAACGGCTGAAGTTGTTGCTTTCTTT
once	TRBV4-2	17	TRBJ2-7	TRBD2	CASSPGLAGSPLYEQYF	TGTGCCAGCAGCCCGGGACTAGCGGGATCTCCCCTCTACGAGCAGTACTTC
few	TRBV9	13	TRBJ2-3	-	CASSVFVTDTQYF	TGTGCCAGCAGCGTTTTCGTCACAGATACGCAGTATTTT
-	TRBV15	18	TRBJ1-5	-	CATSYPGSAAYSNQPQHF	TGTGCCACCAGCTACCCCGGTTCTGCCGCCTATAGCAATCAGCCCCAGCATTTT
once	TRBV5-1	17	TRBJ2-2	-	CASSLVGRGHYTGELFF	TGCGCCAGCAGCTTGGTTGGACGGGGGCACTACACCGGGGAGCTGTTTTTT
few	TRBV7-6	14	TRBJ2-5	-	CASSSRQYQETQYF	TGTGCCAGCAGCTCTCGACAATACCAAGAGACCCAGTACTTC
-	TRBV28	14	TRBJ2-7	-	CASSLSPSPYEQYF	TGTGCCAGCAGTTTAAGCCCTAGCCCCTACGAGCAGTACTTC
once	TRBV6-5	14	TRBJ1-5	-	CASSFSGRGQPQHF	TGTGCCAGCAGTTTCTCCGGGCGGGGACAGCCCCAGCATTTT
-	TRBV5-8	11	TRBJ2-1	-	CASSLLNEQFF	TGTGCCAGCAGCTTGCTGAATGAGCAGTTCTTC
-	TRBV11-1	16	TRBJ1-6	TRBD1	CASSLSGTATNSPLHF	TGTGCCAGCAGCCTCAGTGGGACAGCCACCAATTCACCCCTCCACTTT
-	TRBV29-1	12	TRBJ2-1	-	CSVERAYNEQFF	TGCAGCGTTGAAAGGGCATACAATGAGCAGTTCTTC
few	TRBV29-1	11	TRBJ1-1	-	CSVDRTTEAFF	TGCAGCGTAGACCGGACTACTGAAGCTTTCTTT
-	TRBV2	13	TRBJ2-3	-	CATPGSSTDTQYF	TGTGCCACCCCGGGGAGTAGCACAGATACGCAGTATTTT
-	TRBV11-1	15	TRBJ2-2	-	CASRRPETNTGELFF	TGTGCCAGTCGACGCCCCGAGACCAACACCGGGGAGCTGTTTTTT
-	TRBV3-1	18	TRBJ1-3	TRBD1	CASSSFSGTAASGNTIYF	TGTGCCAGCAGCTCCTTCTCCGGGACAGCAGCCTCTGGAAACACCATATATTTT
-	TRBV11-1	15	TRBJ2-3	-	CASSTWTESTDTQYF	TGTGCCAGCTCCACCTGGACAGAGAGCACAGATACGCAGTATTTT
-	TRBV7-2	14	TRBJ1-1	-	CASSLQGPNTEAFF	TGTGCCAGCAGCTTACAGGGGCCGAACACTGAAGCTTTCTTT
few	TRBV20-1	13	TRBJ2-1	TRBD2	CSAAGLAYNEQFF	TGCAGTGCTGCGGGACTAGCTTACAATGAGCAGTTCTTC
few	TRBV5-6	19	TRBJ2-1	TRBD2	CASSSGLAGLMSIPNEQFF	TGTGCCAGCAGCTCGGGACTAGCGGGCCTTATGTCTATTCCCAATGAGCAGTTCTTC
-	TRBV12-3/TRBV12-4	16	TRBJ2-1	-	CASSSTLADGYNEQFF	TGTGCCAGCAGTTCAACGCTAGCAGACGGCTACAATGAGCAGTTCTTC
-	TRBV11-3	14	TRBJ2-7	TRBD2	CASSREGPSYEQYF	TGTGCCAGCAGCCGGGAGGGCCCCTCCTACGAGCAGTACTTC
few	TRBV29-1	13	TRBJ2-7	TRBD2	CSVALAGAYEQYF	TGCAGCGTTGCGCTAGCGGGAGCTTACGAGCAGTACTTC
-	TRBV7-6	14	TRBJ1-5	-	CASSIQGTNQPQHF	TGTGCCAGCAGCATACAGGGCACCAATCAGCCCCAGCATTTT
-	TRBV28	15	TRBJ2-7	TRBD1	CASSFPGTGIYEQYF	TGTGCCAGCAGTTTCCCCGGGACAGGGATCTACGAGCAGTACTTC
-	TRBV6-2/TRBV6-3	17	TRBJ2-1	TRBD2	CASSYPERGSSYNEQFF	TGTGCCAGCAGTTACCCAGAGCGGGGAAGCTCCTACAATGAGCAGTTCTTC
few	TRBV10-3	13	TRBJ2-1	TRBD1	CAISTGEYNEQFF	TGTGCCATCAGTACAGGGGAGTACAATGAGCAGTTCTTC
-	TRBV25-1	15	TRBJ2-7	-	CASSESAGTSGQQYF	TGTGCCAGCAGTGAATCTGCGGGCACATCGGGTCAGCAGTACTTC
-	TRBV6-1	13	TRBJ2-1	-	CASSETARNEQFF	TGTGCCAGCAGTGAAACCGCCCGGAATGAGCAGTTCTTC
-	TRBV6-2/TRBV6-3	15	TRBJ2-7	-	CASSSPGTSSYEQYF	TGTGCCAGCAGTTCCCCGGGAACGAGTTCCTACGAGCAGTACTTC
few	TRBV29-1	14	TRBJ1-1	TRBD1	CSGMTGLMNTEAFF	TGCAGCGGGATGACAGGGCTTATGAACACTGAAGCTTTCTTT
few	TRBV29-1	11	TRBJ2-7	TRBD1	CSVTTGSEQYF	TGCAGCGTCACGACAGGGTCCGAGCAGTACTTC
-	TRBV6-1	14	TRBJ1-2	-	CASRGAGVNYGYTF	TGTGCCAGCAGGGGAGCAGGGGTAAACTATGGCTACACCTTC
-	TRBV4-1	13	TRBJ1-1	-	CASGWVEGTEAFF	TGCGCCAGCGGGTGGGTGGAGGGGACTGAAGCTTTCTTT
-	TRBV7-6	13	TRBJ1-1	-	CASSLAPYSEAFF	TGTGCCAGCAGCTTAGCACCTTACAGCGAAGCTTTCTTT
-	TRBV10-3	13	TRBJ1-3	-	CAIRTVDGNTIYF	TGTGCCATCAGGACAGTGGATGGAAACACCATATATTTT
-	TRBV7-2	15	TRBJ2-1	-	CASSLARGLWNEQFF	TGTGCCAGCAGCTTAGCGAGAGGTTTGTGGAATGAGCAGTTCTTC
few	TRBV18	16	TRBJ2-1	-	CASSPPGSRRGNEQFF	TGTGCCAGCTCACCACCAGGCAGCCGACGAGGGAATGAGCAGTTCTTC
-	TRBV4-3	16	TRBJ2-1	-	CASSQDRASVNNEQFF	TGCGCCAGCAGCCAAGATAGGGCTAGCGTAAACAATGAGCAGTTCTTC
once	TRBV10-3	17	TRBJ1-1	-	CAITPVKSLHPGTEAFF	TGTGCCATCACCCCAGTCAAAAGCTTGCACCCCGGCACTGAAGCTTTCTTT